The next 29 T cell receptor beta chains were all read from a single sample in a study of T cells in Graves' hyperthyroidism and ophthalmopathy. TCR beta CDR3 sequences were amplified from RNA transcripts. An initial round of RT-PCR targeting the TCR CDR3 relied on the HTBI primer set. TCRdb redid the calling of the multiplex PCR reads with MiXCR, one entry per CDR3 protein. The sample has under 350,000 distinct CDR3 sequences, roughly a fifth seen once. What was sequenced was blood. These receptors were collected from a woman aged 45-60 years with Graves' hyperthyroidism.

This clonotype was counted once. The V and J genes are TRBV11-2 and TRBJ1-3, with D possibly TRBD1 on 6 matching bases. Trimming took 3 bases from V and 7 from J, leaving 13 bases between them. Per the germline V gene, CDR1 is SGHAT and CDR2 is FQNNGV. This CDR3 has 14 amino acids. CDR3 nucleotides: TGTGCCAGCAGCTTGGGGGCGTTTCCGAACACCATATATTTT. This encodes CASSLGAFPNTIYF.

CDR3 sequence: CASSLTPGPTDTQYF. CDR3 coding DNA: TGTGCCAGCAGCTTAACGCCAGGTCCGACAGATACGCAGTATTTT. The chain has TRBV7-3 and TRBJ2-3; D gene unclear. The CDR3 loop spans 15 amino acids. The ends were cut back, 0 bases at V and 3 bases at J, with 10 bases in the middle. Per germline, CDR1 SGHTA and CDR2 FQGTGA.

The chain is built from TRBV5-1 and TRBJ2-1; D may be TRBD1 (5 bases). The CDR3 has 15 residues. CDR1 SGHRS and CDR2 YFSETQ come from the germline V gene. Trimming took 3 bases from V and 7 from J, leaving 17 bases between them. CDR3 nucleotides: TGCGCCAGCAGCTCGGGCTATTCCCAGGGAAATGAGCAGTTCTTC. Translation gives CASSSGYSQGNEQFF.

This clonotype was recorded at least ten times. CDR3 sequence: CASSSWTSGIGELFF. The CDR3 DNA follows: TGTGCCAGCAGCTCCTGGACTAGCGGGATTGGGGAGCTGTTTTTT. The V call is TRBV7-9, the J call TRBJ2-2; 12 bases match TRBD2. This CDR3 has 15 amino acids. Germline V gene sequence: CDR1 SEHNR, CDR2 FQNEAQ (reference sequence). The V segment lost 4 bases and the J segment 8 bases; nucleotides outside the gene matches: 5.

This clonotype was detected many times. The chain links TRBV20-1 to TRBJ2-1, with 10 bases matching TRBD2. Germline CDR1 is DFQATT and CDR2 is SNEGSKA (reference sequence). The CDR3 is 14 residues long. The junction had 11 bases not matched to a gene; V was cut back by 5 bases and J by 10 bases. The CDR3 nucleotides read TGCAGTGCTCTAAGCGGGGGGGCCTCAGGAGAGCAGTTCTTC. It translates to CSALSGGASGEQFF.

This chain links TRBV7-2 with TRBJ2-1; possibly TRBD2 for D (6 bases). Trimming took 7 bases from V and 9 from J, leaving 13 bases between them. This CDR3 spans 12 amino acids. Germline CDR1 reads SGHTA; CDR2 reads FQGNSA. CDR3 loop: CASTTSPTEQFF. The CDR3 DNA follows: TGTGCCAGCACCACTAGCCCTACTGAGCAGTTCTTC.

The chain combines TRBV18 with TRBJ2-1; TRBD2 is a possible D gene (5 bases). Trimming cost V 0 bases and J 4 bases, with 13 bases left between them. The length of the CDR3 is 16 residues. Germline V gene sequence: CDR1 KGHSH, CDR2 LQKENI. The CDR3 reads CASSPPEAAFYNEQFF. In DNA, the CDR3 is TGTGCCAGCTCACCACCGGAAGCGGCATTTTACAATGAGCAGTTCTTC.

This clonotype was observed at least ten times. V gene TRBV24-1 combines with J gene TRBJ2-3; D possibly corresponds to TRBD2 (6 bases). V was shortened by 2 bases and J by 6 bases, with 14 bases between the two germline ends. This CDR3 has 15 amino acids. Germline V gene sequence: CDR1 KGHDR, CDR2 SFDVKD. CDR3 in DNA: TGTGCCACCAGTGATTATACCCGGAGCGGGGATACGCAGTATTTT. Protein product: CATSDYTRSGDTQYF.

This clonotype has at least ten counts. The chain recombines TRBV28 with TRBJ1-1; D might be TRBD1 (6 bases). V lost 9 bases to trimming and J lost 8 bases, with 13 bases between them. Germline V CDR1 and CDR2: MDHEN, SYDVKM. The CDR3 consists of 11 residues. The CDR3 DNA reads TGTGCCAGTAAAAGGCAGGGGGAAGCTTTCTTT. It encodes CASKRQGEAFF.

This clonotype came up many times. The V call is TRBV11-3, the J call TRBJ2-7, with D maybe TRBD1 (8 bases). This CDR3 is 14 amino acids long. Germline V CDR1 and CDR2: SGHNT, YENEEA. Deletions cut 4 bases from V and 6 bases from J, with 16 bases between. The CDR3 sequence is CASSSMGGTGEQYF. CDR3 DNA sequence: TGTGCCAGCAGCTCTATGGGGGGGACAGGCGAGCAGTACTTC.

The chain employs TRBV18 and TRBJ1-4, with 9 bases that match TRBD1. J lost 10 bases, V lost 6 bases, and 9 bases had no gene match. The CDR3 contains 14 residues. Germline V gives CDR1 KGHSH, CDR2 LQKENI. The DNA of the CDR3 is TGTGCCAGCTCGCTGGGACAGGGTGGCGGAAAACTGTTTTTT. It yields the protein CASSLGQGGGKLFF.

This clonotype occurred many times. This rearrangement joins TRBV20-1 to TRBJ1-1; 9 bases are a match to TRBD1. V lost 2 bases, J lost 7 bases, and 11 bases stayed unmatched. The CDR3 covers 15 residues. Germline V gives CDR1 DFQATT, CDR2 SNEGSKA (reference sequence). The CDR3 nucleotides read TGCAGTGCTAGACCCCACAGGGGGCGCCTAGGTGAAGCTTTCTTT. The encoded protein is CSARPHRGRLGEAFF.

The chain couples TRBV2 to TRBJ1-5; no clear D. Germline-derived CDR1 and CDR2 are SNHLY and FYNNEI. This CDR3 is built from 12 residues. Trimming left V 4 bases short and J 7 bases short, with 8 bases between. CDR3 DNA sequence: TGTGCCAGCAGTGTGTGGGGACAGCCCCAGCATTTT. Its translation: CASSVWGQPQHF.

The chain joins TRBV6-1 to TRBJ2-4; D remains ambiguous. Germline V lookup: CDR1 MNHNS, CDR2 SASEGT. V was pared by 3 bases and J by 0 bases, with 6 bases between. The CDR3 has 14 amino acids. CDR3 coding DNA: TGTGCCAGCAGTGAGGGGTTAGCCAAAAACATTCAGTACTTC. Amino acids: CASSEGLAKNIQYF.

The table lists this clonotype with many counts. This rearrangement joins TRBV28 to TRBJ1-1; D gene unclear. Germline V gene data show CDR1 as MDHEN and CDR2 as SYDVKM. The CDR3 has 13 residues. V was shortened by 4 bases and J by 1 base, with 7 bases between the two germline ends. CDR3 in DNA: TGTGCCAGCAGTTCCTCAGGGAACACTGAAGCTTTCTTT. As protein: CASSSSGNTEAFF.

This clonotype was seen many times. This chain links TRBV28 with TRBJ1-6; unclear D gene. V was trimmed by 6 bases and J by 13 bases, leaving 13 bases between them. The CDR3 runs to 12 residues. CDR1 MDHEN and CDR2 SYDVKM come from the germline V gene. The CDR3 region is CASRGPSYPLHF. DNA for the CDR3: TGTGCCAGCAGAGGACCGAGTTATCCCCTCCACTTT.

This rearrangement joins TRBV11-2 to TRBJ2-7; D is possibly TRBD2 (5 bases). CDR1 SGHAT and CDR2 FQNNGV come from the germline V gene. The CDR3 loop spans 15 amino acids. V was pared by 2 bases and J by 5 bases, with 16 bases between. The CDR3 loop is CASSLIRGTVDEQYF. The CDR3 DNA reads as TGTGCCAGCAGCTTAATTCGGGGAACAGTCGACGAGCAGTACTTC.

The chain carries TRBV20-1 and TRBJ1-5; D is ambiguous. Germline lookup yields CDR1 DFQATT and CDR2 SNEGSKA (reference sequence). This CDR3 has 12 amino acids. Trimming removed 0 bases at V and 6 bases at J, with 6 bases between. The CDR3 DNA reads TGCAGTGCTAGAGATCGGTTTCAGCCCCAGCATTTT. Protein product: CSARDRFQPQHF.

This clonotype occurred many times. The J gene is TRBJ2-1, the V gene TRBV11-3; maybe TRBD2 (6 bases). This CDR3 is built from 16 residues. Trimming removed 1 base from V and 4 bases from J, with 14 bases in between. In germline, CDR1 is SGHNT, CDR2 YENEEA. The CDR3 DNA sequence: TGTGCCAGCAGCTTAGTGGCCGGGACTGCTTACAATGAGCAGTTCTTC. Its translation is CASSLVAGTAYNEQFF.

The CDR3 is CASSGTANQPQHF. In DNA form, the CDR3 reads TGTGCCAGTAGTGGGACAGCGAATCAGCCCCAGCATTTT. The rearrangement joins TRBV19 to TRBJ1-5, with TRBD1 matching over 7 bases. J gave up 4 bases and V 5 bases, and 2 bases lay outside the gene matches. The CDR3 has 13 residues. Germline V gene lookup returns CDR1 LNHDA and CDR2 SQIVND (reference sequence).

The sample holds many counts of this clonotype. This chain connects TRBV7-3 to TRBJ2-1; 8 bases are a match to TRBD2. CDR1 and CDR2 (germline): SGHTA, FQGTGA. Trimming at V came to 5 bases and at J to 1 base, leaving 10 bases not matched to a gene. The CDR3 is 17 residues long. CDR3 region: CASSPSTAGVSYNEQFF. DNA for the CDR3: TGTGCCAGCAGCCCTTCGACAGCGGGGGTATCCTACAATGAGCAGTTCTTC. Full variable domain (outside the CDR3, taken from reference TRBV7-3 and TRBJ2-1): GAGVSQTPSNKVTEKGKYVELRCDPISGHTALYWYRQSLGQGPEFLIYFQGTGAADDSGLPNDRFFAVRPEGSVSTLKIQRTERGDSAVYLCASSPSTAGVSYNEQFFGPGTRLTVL.

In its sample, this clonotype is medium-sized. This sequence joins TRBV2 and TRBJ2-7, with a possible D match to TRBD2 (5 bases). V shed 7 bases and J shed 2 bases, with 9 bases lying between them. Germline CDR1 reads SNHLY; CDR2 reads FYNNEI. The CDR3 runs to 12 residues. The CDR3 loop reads CASTDSTYEQYF. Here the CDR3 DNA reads TGTGCCAGCACGGACTCAACCTACGAGCAGTACTTC.

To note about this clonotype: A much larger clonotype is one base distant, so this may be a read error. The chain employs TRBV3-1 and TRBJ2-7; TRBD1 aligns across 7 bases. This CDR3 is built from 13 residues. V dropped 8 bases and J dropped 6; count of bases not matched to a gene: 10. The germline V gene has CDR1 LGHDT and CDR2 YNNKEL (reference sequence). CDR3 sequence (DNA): TGTGCCAGCGGCCCTACTAGGACAGGCGAGCAGTACTTC. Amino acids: CASGPTRTGEQYF.

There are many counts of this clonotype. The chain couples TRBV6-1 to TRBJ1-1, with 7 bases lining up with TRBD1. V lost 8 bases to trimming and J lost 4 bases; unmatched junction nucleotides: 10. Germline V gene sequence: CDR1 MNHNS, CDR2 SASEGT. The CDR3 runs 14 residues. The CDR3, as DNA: TGTGCCAGCTGGGTGGACAGGACCGGCACTGAAGCTTTCTTT. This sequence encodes CASWVDRTGTEAFF.

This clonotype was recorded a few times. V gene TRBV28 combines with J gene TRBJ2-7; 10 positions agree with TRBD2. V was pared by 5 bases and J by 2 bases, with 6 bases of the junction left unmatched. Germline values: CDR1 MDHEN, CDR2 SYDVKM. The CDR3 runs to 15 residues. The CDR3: CASSPLLAGTYEQYF. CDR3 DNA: TGTGCCAGCAGTCCTTTACTAGCGGGAACCTACGAGCAGTACTTC.

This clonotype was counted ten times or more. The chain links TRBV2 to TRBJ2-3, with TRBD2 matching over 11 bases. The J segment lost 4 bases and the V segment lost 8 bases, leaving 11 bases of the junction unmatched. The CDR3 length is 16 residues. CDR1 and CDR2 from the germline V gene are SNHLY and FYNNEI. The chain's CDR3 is CASRKRLAGGSDTQYF. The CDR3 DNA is TGTGCCAGCCGAAAACGCCTAGCGGGAGGTTCAGATACGCAGTATTTT.

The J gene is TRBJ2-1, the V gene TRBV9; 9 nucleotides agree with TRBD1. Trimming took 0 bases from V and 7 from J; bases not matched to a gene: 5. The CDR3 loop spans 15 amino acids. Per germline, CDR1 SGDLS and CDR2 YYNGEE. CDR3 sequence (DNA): TGTGCCAGCAGCGTAGGTGGACAGGGGAATAATGAGCAGTTCTTC. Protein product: CASSVGGQGNNEQFF.

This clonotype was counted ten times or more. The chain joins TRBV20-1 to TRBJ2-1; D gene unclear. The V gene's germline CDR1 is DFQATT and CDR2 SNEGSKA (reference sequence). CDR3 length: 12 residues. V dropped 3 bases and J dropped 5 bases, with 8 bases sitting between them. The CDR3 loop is CSASEHNNEQFF. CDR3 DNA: TGCAGTGCTAGCGAGCATAACAATGAGCAGTTCTTC.

As DNA, the CDR3 is TGCAGTGTTCCTAGCGGAGGACAGGGTTGGAACACTGAAGCTTTCTTT. Protein sequence: CSVPSGGQGWNTEAFF. The V call is TRBV20-1, the J call TRBJ1-1, with TRBD1 matching over 8 bases. The CDR3 contains 16 residues. Trimming at V came to 7 bases and at J to 1 base, leaving 14 bases not matched to a gene. Germline V gene sequence: CDR1 DFQATT, CDR2 SNEGSKA (reference sequence).